These 9 T cell receptor beta chains were sequenced from one sample in a study of graft-versus-host responses after intestinal transplantation (dated by TCRdb to the early 2020s). The library was produced with the immunoSEQ multiplex PCR assay. The clones in this table, taken by TCRdb from immuneACCESS, are in-frame only. Not every clone is retained; where verified, under half of the shortfall comes from an unresolved V gene, and the cause of the rest is unknown. The sample includes approximately 10,000 clones, with 85% to 95% observed a single time. The top ten clonotypes cover approximately 2.3% of the sample. The source was PBMCs, collected 8 days after intestinal transplant. These receptors were taken from a human patient who received an intestinal transplant, so some T cells may come from the graft donor.

The gene calls are TRBV7-9 and TRBJ1-4, with unresolved D. Germline V gives CDR1 SEHNR, CDR2 FQNEAQ (reference sequence). The CDR3 runs to 14 residues. V shed 5 bases and J shed 0 bases, with 7 bases lying between them. CDR3 nucleotide sequence: TGTGCCAGCAGCCCTTGGGCAACTAATGAAAAACTGTTTTTT. Translation gives CASSPWATNEKLFF.

The V gene is TRBV6-5, the J gene TRBJ1-6; 9 bases align to TRBD1. The germline CDR1 and CDR2 sequences are MNHEY and SVGAGI. The CDR3 is 15 amino acids. J was trimmed by 10 bases and V by 5 bases; bases with no gene match: 9. CDR3: CASSLADRGVSPLHF. DNA for the CDR3: TGTGCCAGCAGTCTCGCGGACAGGGGTGTCTCACCCCTCCACTTT.

J is TRBJ2-2 and V is TRBV9, with D perhaps matching TRBD2 (6 bases). The CDR3 has 15 amino acids. Germline CDR1 reads SGDLS; CDR2 reads YYNGEE. The V gene lost 1 base and the J gene lost 0 bases, with 7 bases spanning the gap. CDR3 in amino acids: CASSVSGPNTGELFF. The CDR3 coding sequence is TGTGCCAGCAGCGTAAGCGGGCCGAACACCGGGGAGCTGTTTTTT. Variable domain in full (rest from reference TRBV9 and TRBJ2-2): DSGVTQTPKHLITATGQRVTLRCSPRSGDLSVYWYQQSLDQGLQFLIQYYNGEERAKGNILERFSAQQFPDLHSELNLSSLELGDSALYFCASSVSGPNTGELFFGEGSRLTVL.

V gene TRBV5-4 combines with J gene TRBJ2-1, with D uncertain. V was shortened by 2 bases and J by 7 bases, with 7 bases between the two germline ends. Germline CDR1 SGHNT, CDR2 YYREEE (reference sequence). The CDR3 is made up of 12 amino acids. The CDR3 nucleotides are TGTGCCAGCAGCTTCTGGAAGAATGAGCAGTTCTTC. It codes for CASSFWKNEQFF. Filled out from reference TRBV5-4 and TRBJ2-1, the complete variable domain reads ETGVTQSPTHLIKTRGQQVTLRCSSQSGHNTVSWYQQALGQGPQFIFQYYREEENGRGNFPPRFSGLQFPNYSSELNVNALELDDSALYLCASSFWKNEQFFGPGTRLTVL.

A few counts support this clone. V and J are TRBV28 and TRBJ1-6; D remains unclear. The germline CDR1 and CDR2 sequences are MDHEN and SYDVKM. The CDR3 is 12 residues long. V lost 6 bases and J 7 bases, leaving 7 bases between the germline ends. This CDR3 is CASRAQNSPLHF. CDR3 nucleotides: TGTGCCAGCAGGGCGCAAAATTCACCCCTCCACTTT. Full variable domain (remainder filled in from reference TRBV28 and TRBJ1-6): DVKVTQSSRYLVKRTGEKVFLECVQDMDHENMFWYRQDPGLGLRLIYFSYDVKMKEKGDIPEGYSVSREKKERFSLILESASTNQTSMYLCASRAQNSPLHFGNGTRLTVT.

The chain combines TRBV28 with TRBJ2-7; 10 bases map to TRBD1. The CDR3 has 15 residues. The ends lost 8 bases at V and 4 bases at J; junction bases unmatched: 11. Germline CDR1 is MDHEN and CDR2 is SYDVKM. CDR3 DNA sequence: TGTGCCAGCGCCCCTCGGGGGACAGGGGTTTACGAGCAGTACTTC. Protein sequence: CASAPRGTGVYEQYF.

The chain joins TRBV9 to TRBJ2-1; TRBD1 matches at 10 bases. J was trimmed by 7 bases and V by 2 bases; bases with no gene match: 3. CDR3 length: 14 amino acids. Germline assignment: CDR1 SGDLS and CDR2 YYNGEE. CDR3 sequence reads: CASSVWTGGNEQFF. The CDR3 nucleotides are TGTGCCAGCAGCGTGTGGACAGGGGGGAATGAGCAGTTCTTC.

This chain uses TRBV2 with TRBJ1-5; D is possibly TRBD1 (6 bases). V was trimmed by 8 bases and J by 4 bases, leaving 12 bases between them. The germline CDR1 and CDR2 sequences are SNHLY and FYNNEI. The CDR3 sequence is 13 residues long. In DNA, the CDR3 is TGTGCCAGCTGGGGGGGCCAGAATCAGCCCCAGCATTTT. Translation: CASWGGQNQPQHF.

V and J are TRBV19 and TRBJ2-5, with a tentative D call TRBD2 (6 bases). Trimming took off 10 bases at V and 1 base at J, with 19 bases between the two ends. Per germline, CDR1 LNHDA and CDR2 SQIVND (reference sequence). This CDR3 comprises 15 residues. The chain's CDR3 is CATAPTRLAQETQYF. CDR3 bases: TGTGCCACCGCGCCGACTAGATTGGCCCAAGAGACCCAGTACTTC.